Shown below are 27 T cell receptor beta chains from a single sample sequenced in a study of cytomegalovirus exposure and HLA in healthy donors. The PCR employed 60 Vbeta primers together with 13 Jbeta primers. TCRdb keeps only in-frame clones here, not all; method: immunoSEQ multiplex PCR. The sample holds more than 60,000 clones; more than 75% are singletons and the top ten take roughly 3%. Sequenced sample: PBMCs. All receptors derive from a man between 18 and 29 years old in good health and CMV-seronegative.

J is TRBJ2-1 and V is TRBV30, with TRBD2 matching 8 bases. Germline CDR1 is GTSNPN and CDR2 is SVGIG (reference sequence). This CDR3 is 16 amino acids long. Trimming cost V 0 bases and J 2 bases; bases outside gene matches: 6. This chain's CDR3 is CAWSVPGAGAYNEQFF. The CDR3 nucleotides are TGTGCCTGGAGTGTACCAGGAGCGGGGGCCTACAATGAGCAGTTCTTC. The whole variable domain, filled in from reference TRBV30 and TRBJ2-1, reads SQTIHQWPATLVQPVGSPLSLECTVEGTSNPNLYWYRQAAGRGLQLLFYSVGIGQISSEVPQNLSASRPQDRQFILSSKKLLLSDSGFYLCAWSVPGAGAYNEQFFGPGTRLTVL.

The CDR3 here is CASSPQRGQETQYF. CDR3 coding DNA: TGTGCCAGCAGCCCCCAGCGGGGTCAAGAGACCCAGTACTTC. This chain connects TRBV7-3 to TRBJ2-5; 7 positions agree with TRBD2. Germline V gene sequence: CDR1 SGHTA, CDR2 FQGTGA. V lost 5 bases, J lost 2 bases, and 5 bases stayed unmatched. There are 14 residues in the CDR3.

The chain is built from TRBV7-8 and TRBJ2-1; 7 positions agree with TRBD1. Trimming cost V 5 bases and J 12 bases; bases outside gene matches: 7. Germline CDR1 and CDR2: SGHVS and FQNEAQ. The CDR3 is 12 residues long. The chain's CDR3 is CASSLDRAWQFF. CDR3 nucleotide sequence: TGTGCCAGCAGCCTCGACAGGGCCTGGCAGTTCTTC.

This clone was seen a single time. This chain links TRBV9 with TRBJ1-6, with 11 bases fitting TRBD1. V gave up 3 bases and J gave up 10 bases; unmatched junction bases: 6. Germline V gene sequence: CDR1 SGDLS, CDR2 YYNGEE. The CDR3 runs to 15 residues. The CDR3 loop is CASSAGQGATSPLHF. In DNA form, the CDR3 reads TGTGCCAGCAGCGCCGGACAGGGGGCGACCTCACCCCTCCACTTT. The complete variable domain, with remaining parts taken from reference TRBV9 and TRBJ1-6, reads DSGVTQTPKHLITATGQRVTLRCSPRSGDLSVYWYQQSLDQGLQFLIQYYNGEERAKGNILERFSAQQFPDLHSELNLSSLELGDSALYFCASSAGQGATSPLHFGNGTRLTVT.

The V and J genes are TRBV10-2 and TRBJ2-7, with 8 bases fitting TRBD1. This CDR3 comprises 15 residues. Germline lookup yields CDR1 WSHSY and CDR2 SAAADI. V lost 8 bases to trimming and J lost 3 bases; unmatched junction nucleotides: 12. In DNA, the CDR3 is TGCGCCAGCTCGTTGGACAGGGCACAACTCTACGAGCAGTACTTC. Protein: CASSLDRAQLYEQYF.

This clone was observed a handful of times. The J gene is TRBJ1-2, the V gene TRBV15; tentatively, D is TRBD1 (5 bases). The CDR3 has 15 amino acids. V was clipped by 5 bases and J by 4 bases, with 17 bases between them. Germline-derived CDR1 and CDR2 are LNHNV and YYDKDF (reference sequence). CDR3 DNA: TGTGCCACCAGCCCGCTACGGGGGGGAAGCTATGGCTACACCTTC. Residues: CATSPLRGGSYGYTF. Full variable domain (remainder filled in from reference TRBV15 and TRBJ1-2): DAMVIQNPRYQVTQFGKPVTLSCSQTLNHNVMYWYQQKSSQAPKLLFHYYDKDFNNEADTPDNFQSRRPNTSFCFLDIRSPGLGDTAMYLCATSPLRGGSYGYTFGSGTRLTVV.

In its sample, this clone was seen once. The V gene is TRBV4-3, the J gene TRBJ1-1, with D possibly being TRBD1 (6 bases). The CDR3 contains 14 residues. CDR1 is LGHNA, CDR2 YSLEER, per germline. Trimming shortened V by 2 bases and J by 4 bases, and 11 bases separated the two germline ends. Here the CDR3 DNA reads TGCGCCAGCAGCCAATCAGGGGTGGGCACTGAAGCTTTCTTT. Encoded protein: CASSQSGVGTEAFF.

Only a few counts were recorded for this clone. V gene TRBV5-8 combines with J gene TRBJ1-6; D gene unclear. The CDR3 runs to 16 residues. The germline gives CDR1 SGHTS, CDR2 YDEGEE. The germline V and J ends were trimmed by 7 bases and 7 bases, with 21 bases remaining between them. For the CDR3, the DNA is TGTGCCAGCCACAGCTTGAGATTTTCGGTGAATTCACCCCTCCACTTT. This sequence encodes CASHSLRFSVNSPLHF.

The V call is TRBV13, the J call TRBJ1-2; no firm D call. CDR1 PRHDT and CDR2 FYEKMQ come from the germline V gene (reference sequence). Trimming took off 0 bases at V and 13 bases at J, with 6 bases between the two ends. The CDR3 spans 10 residues. Here the CDR3 DNA reads TGTGCCAGCAGCTTAGGAGGGAGCACCTTC. Its protein product is CASSLGGSTF.

CDR3 in amino acids: CAWAGRSTDTQYF. The CDR3 coding sequence is TGTGCCTGGGCGGGACGGTCCACAGATACGCAGTATTTT. This rearrangement joins TRBV30 to TRBJ2-3; tentatively, D is TRBD2 (6 bases). Germline V lookup: CDR1 GTSNPN, CDR2 SVGIG (reference sequence). CDR3 length equals 13 residues. Trimming took off 5 bases at V and 2 bases at J, with 11 bases between the two ends.

CDR3 region: CASSLEVSGGAYTQYF. Here the CDR3 DNA reads TGCGCCAGCAGCTTGGAGGTTAGCGGGGGGGCGTATACGCAGTATTTT. The rearrangement joins TRBV5-1 to TRBJ2-3; TRBD2 matches 11 bases. Germline assignment: CDR1 SGHRS and CDR2 YFSETQ. CDR3 length: 16 amino acids. With 0 bases clipped from V and 7 bases from J, the junction kept 7 bases outside the gene matches.

With regard to this clone: The final CDR3 position lacks the conserved phenylalanine or tryptophan, pointing to a likely read error. The DNA is omitted, as the CDR3 cannot be located on it reliably, and the CDR3 follows TCRdb's listing. The chain combines TRBV19 with TRBJ1-1; TRBD1 is taken as the D call from the table, unchecked against the DNA. The germline gives CDR1 LNHDA, CDR2 SQIVND (reference sequence). The CDR3 spans 11 amino acids, including both terminal residues. The chain's CDR3 is CASSKGQKRRY.

The chain combines TRBV2 with TRBJ1-1, with 8 bases fitting TRBD1. Looked up from germline, CDR1 is SNHLY and CDR2 is FYNNEI. The trim removed 6 bases at V and 1 base at J, leaving 4 bases unmatched. The CDR3 runs to 14 residues. The CDR3 DNA sequence: TGTGCCAGCAGCCGGGACAGGTCGAACACTGAAGCTTTCTTT. It is translated as CASSRDRSNTEAFF.

The V and J genes are TRBV5-1 and TRBJ2-1; 8 positions agree with TRBD1. This CDR3 region has 14 residues. Germline trimming cut 0 bases from V and 5 bases from J; bases unmatched to any gene: 1. The germline V gene encodes CDR1 SGHRS and CDR2 YFSETQ. CDR3 coding DNA: TGCGCCAGCAGCTTGGCGACAGGGGACAATGAGCAGTTCTTC. This translates into CASSLATGDNEQFF.

The gene calls are TRBV19 and TRBJ1-5; weak D call: TRBD1 (5 bases). The CDR3 sequence is 15 residues long. The V gene's germline CDR1 is LNHDA and CDR2 SQIVND (reference sequence). V was cut by 3 bases and J by 3 bases, with 12 bases left in between. This CDR3 reads CASSISGGDNQPQHF. The CDR3 DNA sequence: TGTGCCAGTAGTATCTCGGGGGGTGACAATCAGCCCCAGCATTTT.

V is TRBV5-6 and J is TRBJ2-1; D uncertain. Germline lookup yields CDR1 SGHDT and CDR2 YYEEEE. The CDR3 is made up of 11 amino acids. V was pared by 6 bases and J by 16 bases, with 17 bases between. Here the CDR3 DNA reads TGTGCCAGCATCCTGGGTCCGGAGTCTTTCTTC. This encodes CASILGPESFF.

This clone was counted once. V gene TRBV11-2 combines with J gene TRBJ2-1, with a possible D match to TRBD2 (5 bases). Germline CDR1 reads SGHAT; CDR2 reads FQNNGV. The V gene lost 4 bases and the J gene lost 0 bases, with 10 bases spanning the gap. The CDR3 has 15 residues. The CDR3 bases are TGTGCCAGCAGCTCGAGCGGTAGCTCCTACAATGAGCAGTTCTTC. Encoded protein: CASSSSGSSYNEQFF.

This clone was counted between two and nine times. V is TRBV9 and J is TRBJ2-3, with 8 bases that match TRBD2. The CDR3 has 18 residues. The V gene's germline CDR1 is SGDLS and CDR2 YYNGEE. After removal of 0 bases from V and 0 bases from J, the junction contained 9 bases not matched to a gene. The CDR3 DNA is TGTGCCAGCAGCGTAGGAGTAGCGGGGAGAACTAGCACAGATACGCAGTATTTT. It encodes CASSVGVAGRTSTDTQYF.

V and J are TRBV28 and TRBJ2-7; D remains ambiguous. Germline V gene lookup returns CDR1 MDHEN and CDR2 SYDVKM. The V end lost 2 bases, the J end lost 1 base, and 6 bases lay between the germline ends. This CDR3 spans 13 amino acids. The CDR3 sequence is CASSLRSSYEQYV. DNA of the CDR3: TGTGCCAGCAGTTTACGGAGTTCCTACGAGCAGTACGTC.

This clone was seen a handful of times. V is TRBV6-1 and J is TRBJ2-3, with D perhaps matching TRBD2 (7 bases). The CDR3 runs 14 residues. Germline V gene sequence: CDR1 MNHNS, CDR2 SASEGT. Trimming left V 3 bases short and J 5 bases short, with 12 bases between. CDR3 in DNA: TGTGCCAGCAGTGAGGGGGGGCTCATAGATACGCAGTATTTT. Residues: CASSEGGLIDTQYF.

This rearrangement joins TRBV2 to TRBJ1-5; D is possibly TRBD1 (5 bases). The ends were cut back, 2 bases at V and 4 bases at J, with 15 bases in the middle. This CDR3 comprises 16 residues. Germline CDR1 SNHLY, CDR2 FYNNEI. The CDR3 protein is CASSETGGNSNQPQHF. As DNA, the CDR3 is TGTGCCAGCAGTGAAACGGGGGGAAACTCTAATCAGCCCCAGCATTTT.

This clone was counted only a few times. The rearrangement links TRBV30 to TRBJ1-6; 8 bases align to TRBD1. There are 15 residues in the CDR3. The germline V gene encodes CDR1 GTSNPN and CDR2 SVGIG (reference sequence). Unmatched junction bases numbered 8, after V lost 3 bases and J lost 7 bases. This CDR3 reads CAWSLGQGENSPLHF. The CDR3 nucleotides read TGTGCCTGGAGCTTAGGACAGGGAGAGAATTCACCCCTCCACTTT.

There are a few counts of this clone. The chain employs TRBV11-3 and TRBJ2-1; 8 bases agree with TRBD2. With V trimmed by 5 bases and J by 4 bases, 10 bases remained unmatched. Germline assignment: CDR1 SGHNT and CDR2 YENEEA. The CDR3 spans 16 residues. The CDR3 loop reads CASSAHSLAGYNEQFF. The CDR3 DNA reads as TGTGCCAGCAGCGCCCACAGCTTAGCGGGGTACAATGAGCAGTTCTTC. The full variable domain, completed using reference TRBV11-3 and TRBJ2-1, is EAGVVQSPRYKIIEKKQPVAFWCNPISGHNTLYWYLQNLGQGPELLIRYENEEAVDDSQLPKDRFSAERLKGVDSTLKIQPAELGDSAVYLCASSAHSLAGYNEQFFGPGTRLTVL.

Concerning this clone itself: An end of the junction does not agree with germline; a read error may underlie this. In nucleotides, the CDR3 is TGTGCCAGCAGTTCGGACAGGGATAATCCACCCCTCCACTTT. Amino acid sequence: CASSSDRDNPPLHF. This rearrangement joins TRBV6-5 to TRBJ1-6; 8 positions match TRBD1. This CDR3 contains 14 residues. Germline-derived CDR1 and CDR2 are MNHEY and SVGAGI.

The chain couples TRBV27 to TRBJ1-5, with D possibly TRBD1 on 6 matching bases. The CDR3 runs 16 residues. Germline assignment: CDR1 MNHEY and CDR2 SMNVEV (reference sequence). V was shortened by 6 bases and J by 1 base, with 16 bases between the two germline ends. The CDR3 DNA sequence: TGTGCCAGCAGCAATTCCAGGGGACCGAGCAATCAGCCCCAGCATTTT. This encodes CASSNSRGPSNQPQHF.

This clone was observed a single time. CDR3: CASSYDEGESRGYTF. CDR3 sequence (DNA): TGTGCCAGCAGTTACGATGAGGGCGAGTCCCGTGGCTACACCTTC. The rearrangement links TRBV6-5 to TRBJ1-2; no firm D call. The CDR3 totals 15 residues. Per the germline V gene, CDR1 is MNHEY and CDR2 is SVGAGI. V was clipped by 2 bases and J by 7 bases, with 17 bases between them.

This clone was seen only once. The chain joins TRBV10-3 to TRBJ2-5; D gene uncertain. This CDR3 is 13 amino acids long. Trimming cost V 5 bases and J 5 bases, with 12 bases left between them. The V gene's germline CDR1 is ENHRY and CDR2 SYGVKD. The CDR3 spells CAISLQRTETQYF. CDR3 bases: TGTGCCATCAGTCTACAGAGAACTGAGACCCAGTACTTC.